Following are 12 T cell receptor beta chains from one sample sequenced in a study of T cell responses to AZD1222 COVID-19 vaccine. TCRdb keeps only in-frame clones here, not all; method: immunoSEQ multiplex PCR. The sample records about 110,000 clones, roughly 90% being singletons. The starting material was peripheral blood, obtained on day 0 of AZD1222 vaccination. The receptors stem from an adult in good health.

This sequence joins TRBV5-4 and TRBJ1-2, with D maybe TRBD1 (5 bases). Germline V lookup: CDR1 SGHNT, CDR2 YYREEE (reference sequence). The germline V and J ends were trimmed by 3 bases and 3 bases, with 18 bases remaining between them. The CDR3 is 16 residues long. The CDR3 DNA sequence: TGTGCCAGCAGCTCCGGAGGGGCAGGGATGGACTATGGCTACACCTTC. It translates to CASSSGGAGMDYGYTF.

The chain carries TRBV6-6 and TRBJ1-5; maybe TRBD1 (5 bases). CDR1 and CDR2 from the germline V gene are MNHNY and SVGAGI (reference sequence). The CDR3 length is 12 residues. The germline V and J ends were trimmed by 6 bases and 6 bases, with 9 bases remaining between them. This CDR3 reads CASREGRQPQHF. CDR3 coding DNA: TGTGCCAGCAGGGAGGGGCGTCAGCCCCAGCATTTT.

In DNA form, the CDR3 reads TGTGCCATGGCAGACAGGGAAGGAGATACGCAGTATTTT. Encoded protein: CAMADREGDTQYF. The chain is built from TRBV10-3 and TRBJ2-3, with 7 bases matching TRBD1. This CDR3 contains 13 residues. V lost 9 bases and J lost 5; bases outside the gene matches: 8. CDR1 and CDR2 from the germline V gene are ENHRY and SYGVKD.

The rearrangement joins TRBV7-3 to TRBJ1-6; TRBD1 matches at 8 bases. Germline CDR1 is SGHTA and CDR2 is FQGTGA. V lost 5 bases, J lost 8 bases, and 8 bases stayed unmatched. The CDR3 length is 15 residues. CDR3 residues: CASSVTGGSYSPLHF. The CDR3 bases are TGTGCCAGCAGCGTTACAGGGGGATCGTATTCACCCCTCCACTTT.

The chain carries TRBV3-1 (or the pseudogene TRBV3-2) and TRBJ2-1, with 8 bases matching TRBD2. Germline CDR1 LGHDT, CDR2 YNNKEL (reference sequence). CDR3 length: 12 residues. J was trimmed by 8 bases and V by 4 bases; bases with no gene match: 1. The DNA for the CDR3 is TGTGCCAGCAGCCCGGGGGGGGATGAGCAGTTCTTC. Residues: CASSPGGDEQFF.

This clone was picked up many times. The chain has TRBV4-2 and TRBJ2-1, with 10 bases lining up with TRBD2. The CDR3 length is 19 residues. Trimming took 1 base from V and 4 from J; bases not matched to a gene: 13. Germline CDR1 is LGHNA and CDR2 is YNFKEQ. The CDR3: CASSQGWGLALGLYNEQFF. The CDR3 DNA sequence: TGTGCCAGCAGCCAAGGGTGGGGACTAGCGTTGGGCCTGTACAATGAGCAGTTCTTC.

This sequence joins TRBV5-1 and TRBJ2-2; TRBD2 is a possible D gene (7 bases). V lost 5 bases, J lost 5 bases, and 16 bases lay in between. The CDR3 runs to 15 residues. Germline V gives CDR1 SGHRS, CDR2 YFSETQ. Here the CDR3 reads CASRRGGEGTGELFF. The CDR3 DNA sequence: TGCGCCAGCAGAAGGGGGGGAGAAGGAACCGGGGAGCTGTTTTTT.

A single count supports this clone. The CDR3 protein is CASTLRGHTEAFF. For the CDR3, the DNA is TGTGCCAGCACCCTCCGTGGGCACACTGAAGCTTTCTTT. The chain recombines TRBV12-3 or TRBV12-4 with TRBJ1-1; D not certain. V was shortened by 7 bases and J by 3 bases, with 12 bases between the two germline ends. The CDR3 has 13 residues.

CDR3 residues: CASTPPGEMNTIYF. DNA for the CDR3: TGTGCCAGCACGCCGCCCGGGGAGATGAACACCATATATTTT. This chain joins TRBV6-5 and TRBJ1-3, with D hard to call. Trimming shortened V by 7 bases and J by 7 bases, and 17 bases separated the two germline ends. This CDR3 has 14 amino acids. The germline V gene encodes CDR1 MNHEY and CDR2 SVGAGI.

This chain joins TRBV6-5 and TRBJ1-1; D unresolved. V gave up 6 bases and J gave up 2 bases, with 13 bases separating them. The germline CDR1 and CDR2 sequences are MNHEY and SVGAGI. The CDR3 runs to 14 residues. The CDR3 nucleotides read TGTGCCAGCAGGCCCTGGTCCTCCAACACTGAAGCTTTCTTT. Its translation: CASRPWSSNTEAFF.

This chain links TRBV29-1 with TRBJ2-7; perhaps TRBD1 as D (7 bases). CDR3 length equals 15 residues. Germline CDR1 reads SQVTM; CDR2 reads ANQGSEA. V was pared by 1 base and J by 2 bases, with 15 bases between. The CDR3 reads CSVEGEAGGTYEQYF. CDR3 DNA sequence: TGCAGCGTTGAAGGGGAGGCAGGGGGAACCTACGAGCAGTACTTC.

In this sample, this clone turned up once. This chain connects TRBV19 to TRBJ1-5; 9 nucleotides match TRBD1. The CDR3 is 14 amino acids. CDR1 LNHDA and CDR2 SQIVND come from the germline V gene (reference sequence). The trim removed 5 bases at V and 5 bases at J, leaving 4 bases unmatched. The CDR3 protein is CASSEQGAYQPQHF. The CDR3 coding sequence is TGTGCCAGTAGTGAACAGGGGGCATATCAGCCCCAGCATTTT.